This T cell receptor beta chain was identified in a study of shared clonotypes between healthy human individuals. The junction had 10 bases not matched to a gene; V was cut back by 4 bases and J by 0 bases. This CDR3 has 17 amino acids. Germline values: CDR1 LGHNA, CDR2 YNFKEQ. Profiled with immunoSEQ multiplex PCR; TCRdb holds only in-frame clones, not every one. The table records 1.4 million or so clones, roughly 98.5% of them present only once. The source material was naive CD4+ T cells sorted from blood. Subset: CD45RA+ positively selected. The V gene is TRBV4-2, the J gene TRBJ2-3, with 7 bases matching TRBD1. This receptor was taken from a man aged 30-40 years in good health. DNA for the CDR3: TGTGCCAGCAGCCTAAGGACAGGCGACTCTAGCACAGATACGCAGTATTTT. It encodes CASSLRTGDSSTDTQYF.